The following is a T cell receptor beta chain sequence with its context. The target antigen is unknown. The CDR3 is 14 amino acids. The germline V gene has CDR1 MNHNY and CDR2 SVGAGI (reference sequence). V was clipped by 3 bases and J by 7 bases; unmatched bases: 5. The source material, RNA transcripts, was used to amplify TCR beta CDR3 regions. TCR CDR3 underwent first-round RT-PCR with the HTBI primer set. Each CDR3 protein is one row after TCRdb ran MiXCR on the multiplex PCR reads. Among about 760,000 distinct CDR3 sequences listed, about a third were seen once. These data belong to a study of T cells in Graves' hyperthyroidism and ophthalmopathy. For the diagnoses, clinical symptoms, serum thyroxine and TRAb, thyroid ultrasound and orbital computed tomography were used. Study-level results: Ophthalmopathy prediction by the model preceded onset by a median about 6.5 months. Ophthalmopathy was told apart from stable hyperthyroidism by a 13 V-J model. Most clonotypes that expanded in the thyroid above 0.001 also showed up in blood.

This clonotype was sampled from a woman in her thirties or forties with Graves' hyperthyroidism. J is TRBJ1-5 and V is TRBV6-6; 8 nucleotides agree with TRBD1. The sequenced sample consisted of blood. This CDR3 reads CASSYQGAGQPQHF. Written as DNA, the CDR3 is TGTGCCAGCAGTTATCAGGGGGCAGGGCAGCCCCAGCATTTT.